The 9 T cell receptor beta chains reported below all come from one sample, sequenced in a study of blood T cell repertoires in COVID-19 (dated by TCRdb to 2019 to 2021). Libraries were prepared through the immunoSEQ multiplex PCR assay. Sourced from immuneACCESS, this table was stored by TCRdb with only in-frame sequences that have V and J called. A share of the clones is absent; for the studies checked, an unresolved V gene accounts for under half, and the remainder has no known explanation. This sample is represented by about 210,000 clones; approximately 86% of them were singletons. Around 1.5% of the sample lies in the top ten. Sequencing used peripheral blood. All receptors come from a man younger than 35 with active or convalescent COVID-19.

This clone has only one observation. This rearrangement joins TRBV24-1 to TRBJ2-3; 10 nucleotides match TRBD2. Germline CDR1 reads KGHDR; CDR2 reads SFDVKD. The CDR3 loop spans 16 amino acids. V lost 4 bases and J lost 4; bases outside the gene matches: 7. The CDR3: CATSDSQAGGADTQYF. In nucleotides, the CDR3 is TGTGCCACCAGTGACTCTCAAGCGGGGGGGGCAGATACGCAGTATTTT.

The genes are TRBV11-2 and TRBJ2-5, with D possibly TRBD1 on 5 matching bases. The CDR3 consists of 14 residues. The V end was cut by 4 bases, the J end by 4 bases, with 13 bases between. In germline, CDR1 is SGHAT, CDR2 FQNNGV. The CDR3 DNA reads TGTGCCAGCAGCTCGACGTATCAGGGAGAGACCCAGTACTTC. Translating it yields CASSSTYQGETQYF.

V usage is TRBV5-4 and J usage is TRBJ2-6; the D is unclear. The CDR3 extends over 15 amino acids. The V gene lost 5 bases and the J gene lost 0 bases, with 9 bases spanning the gap. The germline V gene has CDR1 SGHNT and CDR2 YYREEE (reference sequence). CDR3 region: CASSGPPSGANVLTF. The CDR3 nucleotides are TGTGCCAGCAGTGGGCCACCCTCTGGGGCCAACGTCCTGACTTTC.

The chain is built from TRBV20-1 and TRBJ1-4; D is ambiguous. CDR1 is DFQATT, CDR2 SNEGSKA, per germline (reference sequence). This CDR3 region has 16 residues. Trimming took off 3 bases at V and 0 bases at J, with 14 bases between the two ends. CDR3 in DNA: TGCAGTGCTAGTTCGTTTCGGGGTGCAACTAATGAAAAACTGTTTTTT. Amino acids: CSASSFRGATNEKLFF.

The V gene is TRBV30, the J gene TRBJ1-2, with D possibly TRBD1 on 6 matching bases. Between the trimmed V and J ends, which lost 0 bases and 4 bases, there was a span of 12 bases. The CDR3 has 14 amino acids. Germline V gene sequence: CDR1 GTSNPN, CDR2 SVGIG (reference sequence). The CDR3 loop reads CAWSVSRTAYGYTF. CDR3 DNA: TGTGCCTGGAGTGTATCTAGGACAGCCTATGGCTACACCTTC.

CDR3 sequence reads: CASSRGFETQYF. CDR3 coding DNA: TGCGCCAGCAGTAGGGGGTTCGAGACCCAGTACTTC. This chain connects TRBV5-1 to TRBJ2-5; D perhaps matches TRBD1 (6 bases). Looked up from germline, CDR1 is SGHRS and CDR2 is YFSETQ. V lost 5 bases and J lost 5, with 10 bases in between. There are 12 residues in the CDR3.

The chain uses TRBV18 and TRBJ1-2; 12 bases are a match to TRBD1. Germline-derived CDR1 and CDR2 are KGHSH and LQKENI. The CDR3 contains 15 residues. J gave up 4 bases and V 5 bases, and 5 bases lay outside the gene matches. The CDR3 region is CASSAGQGAPYGYTF. The CDR3 DNA sequence: TGTGCCAGCTCAGCGGGACAGGGGGCGCCCTATGGCTACACCTTC.

V gene TRBV4-2 combines with J gene TRBJ1-1; possibly TRBD1 for D (5 bases). Germline values: CDR1 LGHNA, CDR2 YNFKEQ. The CDR3 consists of 13 residues. The V end lost 1 base, the J end lost 11 bases, and 14 bases lay between the germline ends. The CDR3, as DNA: TGTGCCAGCAGCCAAGCCCGGGGGTCGGAGGCTTTCTTT. The encoded protein is CASSQARGSEAFF.

The chain links TRBV3-1 (or the pseudogene TRBV3-2) to TRBJ1-4; tentatively, D is TRBD1 (5 bases). The CDR3 extends over 17 amino acids. Germline CDR1 reads LGHDT; CDR2 reads YNNKEL (reference sequence). Trimming removed 1 base from V and 4 bases from J, with 16 bases in between. The CDR3 reads CASSQGAGRRVNEKLFF. In DNA, the CDR3 is TGTGCCAGCAGCCAAGGGGCAGGGCGGCGAGTTAATGAAAAACTGTTTTTT.